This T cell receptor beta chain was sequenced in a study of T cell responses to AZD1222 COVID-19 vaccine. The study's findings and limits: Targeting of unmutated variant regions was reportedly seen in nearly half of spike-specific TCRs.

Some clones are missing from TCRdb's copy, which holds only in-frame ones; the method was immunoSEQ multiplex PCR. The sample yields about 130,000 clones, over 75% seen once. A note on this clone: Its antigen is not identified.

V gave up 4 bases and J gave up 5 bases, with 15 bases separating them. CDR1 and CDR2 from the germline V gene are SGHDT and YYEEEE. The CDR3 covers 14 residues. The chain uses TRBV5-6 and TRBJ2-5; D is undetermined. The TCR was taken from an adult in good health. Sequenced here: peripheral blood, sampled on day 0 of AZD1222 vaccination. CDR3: CASSPTLPTETQYF. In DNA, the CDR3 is TGTGCCAGCAGCCCCACCCTCCCTACGGAGACCCAGTACTTC.